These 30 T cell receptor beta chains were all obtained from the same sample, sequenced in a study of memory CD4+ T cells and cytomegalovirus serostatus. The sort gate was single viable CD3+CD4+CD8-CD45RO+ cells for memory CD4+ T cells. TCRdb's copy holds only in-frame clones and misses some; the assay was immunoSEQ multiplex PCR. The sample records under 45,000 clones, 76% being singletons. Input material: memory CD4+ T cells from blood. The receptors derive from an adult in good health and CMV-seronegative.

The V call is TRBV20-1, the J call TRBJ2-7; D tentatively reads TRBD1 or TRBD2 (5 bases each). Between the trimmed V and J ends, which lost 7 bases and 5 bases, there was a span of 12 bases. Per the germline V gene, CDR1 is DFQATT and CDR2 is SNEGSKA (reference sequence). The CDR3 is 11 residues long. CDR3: CSGRWGHEQYF. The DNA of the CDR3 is TGCAGTGGGAGGTGGGGCCACGAGCAGTACTTC.

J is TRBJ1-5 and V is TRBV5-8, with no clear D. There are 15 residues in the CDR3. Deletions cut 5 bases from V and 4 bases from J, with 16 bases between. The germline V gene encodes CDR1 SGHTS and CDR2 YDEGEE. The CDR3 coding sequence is TGTGCCAGCAGATTAGGTTCTAACCGGAATCAGCCCCAGCATTTT. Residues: CASRLGSNRNQPQHF.

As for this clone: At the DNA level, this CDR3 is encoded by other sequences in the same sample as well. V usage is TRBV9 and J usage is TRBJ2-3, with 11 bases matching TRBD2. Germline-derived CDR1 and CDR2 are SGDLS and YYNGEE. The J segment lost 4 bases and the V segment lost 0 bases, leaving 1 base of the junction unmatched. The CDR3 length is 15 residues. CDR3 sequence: CASSVGTSGSDTQYF. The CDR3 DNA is TGTGCCAGCAGCGTAGGGACTAGCGGGTCAGATACGCAGTATTTT.

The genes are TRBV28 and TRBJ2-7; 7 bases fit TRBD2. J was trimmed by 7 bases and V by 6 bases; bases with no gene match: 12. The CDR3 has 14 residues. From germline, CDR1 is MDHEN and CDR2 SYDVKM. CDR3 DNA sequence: TGTGCCAGCAGAATGGGGGGGACCCCCTGGGAGCAGTACTTC. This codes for CASRMGGTPWEQYF.

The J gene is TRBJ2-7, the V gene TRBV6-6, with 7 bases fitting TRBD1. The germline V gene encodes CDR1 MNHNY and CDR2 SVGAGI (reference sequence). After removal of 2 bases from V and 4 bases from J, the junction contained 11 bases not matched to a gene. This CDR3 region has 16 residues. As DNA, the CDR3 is TGTGCCAGCAGTTACGGAACAGGGGACGGAGGATACGAGCAGTACTTC. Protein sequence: CASSYGTGDGGYEQYF.

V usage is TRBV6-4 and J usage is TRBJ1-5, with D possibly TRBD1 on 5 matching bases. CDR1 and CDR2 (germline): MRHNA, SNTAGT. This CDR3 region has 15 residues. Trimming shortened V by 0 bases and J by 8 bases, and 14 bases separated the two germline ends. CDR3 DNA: TGTGCCAGCAGTGACTCTGGGGCAGGAGGTAAGCCCCAGCATTTT. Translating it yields CASSDSGAGGKPQHF.

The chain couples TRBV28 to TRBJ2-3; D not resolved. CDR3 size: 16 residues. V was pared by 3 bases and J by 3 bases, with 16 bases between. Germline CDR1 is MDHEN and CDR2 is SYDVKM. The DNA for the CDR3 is TGTGCCAGCAGTTTCGTCCGTTATCACCCGACAGATACGCAGTATTTT. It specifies CASSFVRYHPTDTQYF.

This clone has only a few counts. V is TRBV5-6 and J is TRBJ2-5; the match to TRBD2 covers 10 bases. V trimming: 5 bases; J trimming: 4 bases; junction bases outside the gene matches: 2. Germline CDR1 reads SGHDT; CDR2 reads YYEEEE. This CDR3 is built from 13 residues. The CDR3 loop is CASRTSGRETQYF. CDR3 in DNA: TGTGCCAGCAGGACTAGCGGGCGAGAGACCCAGTACTTC.

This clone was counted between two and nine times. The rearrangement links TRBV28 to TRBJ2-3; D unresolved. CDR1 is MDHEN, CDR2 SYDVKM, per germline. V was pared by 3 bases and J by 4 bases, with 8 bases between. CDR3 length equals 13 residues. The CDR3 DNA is TGTGCCAGCAGTTTGTTAACGGCAGATACGCAGTATTTT. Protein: CASSLLTADTQYF.

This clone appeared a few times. CDR3 loop: CASPSSTDTQYF. CDR3 nucleotides: TGTGCCAGCCCCAGTTCCACAGATACGCAGTATTTT. The chain is built from TRBV5-4 and TRBJ2-3; D remains ambiguous. CDR3 size: 12 residues. Trimming took off 7 bases at V and 2 bases at J, with 8 bases between the two ends. Germline V gene lookup returns CDR1 SGHNT and CDR2 YYREEE (reference sequence).

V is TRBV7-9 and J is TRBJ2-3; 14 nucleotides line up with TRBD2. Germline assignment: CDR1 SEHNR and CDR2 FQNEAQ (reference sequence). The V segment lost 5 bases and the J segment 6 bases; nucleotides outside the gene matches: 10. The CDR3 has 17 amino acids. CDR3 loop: CASSPTSGRAGADTQYF. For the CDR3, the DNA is TGTGCCAGCAGCCCGACTAGCGGGAGGGCCGGGGCCGATACGCAGTATTTT. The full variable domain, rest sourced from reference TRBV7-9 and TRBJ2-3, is DTGVSQNPRHKITKRGQNVTFRCDPISEHNRLYWYRQTLGQGPEFLTYFQNEAQLEKSRLLSDRFSAERPKGSFSTLEIQRTEQGDSAMYLCASSPTSGRAGADTQYFGPGTRLTVL.

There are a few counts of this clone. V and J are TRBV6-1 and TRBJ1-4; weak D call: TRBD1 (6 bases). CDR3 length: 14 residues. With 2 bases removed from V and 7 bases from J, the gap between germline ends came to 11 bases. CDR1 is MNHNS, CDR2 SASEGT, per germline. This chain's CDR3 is CASSERGGGEKLFF. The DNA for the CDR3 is TGTGCCAGCAGTGAACGAGGAGGGGGTGAAAAACTGTTTTTT.

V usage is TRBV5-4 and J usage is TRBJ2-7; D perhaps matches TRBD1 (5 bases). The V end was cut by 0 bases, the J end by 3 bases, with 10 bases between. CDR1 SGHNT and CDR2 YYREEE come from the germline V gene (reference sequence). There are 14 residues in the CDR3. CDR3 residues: CASSLAGMVYEQYF. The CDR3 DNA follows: TGTGCCAGCAGCTTGGCAGGGATGGTCTACGAGCAGTACTTC.

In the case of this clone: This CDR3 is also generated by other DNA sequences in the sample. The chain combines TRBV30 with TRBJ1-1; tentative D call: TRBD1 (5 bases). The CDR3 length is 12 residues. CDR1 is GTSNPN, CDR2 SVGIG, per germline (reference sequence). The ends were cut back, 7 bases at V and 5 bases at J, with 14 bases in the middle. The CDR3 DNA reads TGTGCCTCCCAAATGGACAAGACTGAAGCTTTCTTT. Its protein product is CASQMDKTEAFF.

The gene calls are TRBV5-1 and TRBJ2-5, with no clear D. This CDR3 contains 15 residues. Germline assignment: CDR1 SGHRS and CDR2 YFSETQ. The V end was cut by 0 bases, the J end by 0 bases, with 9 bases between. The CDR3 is CASSLGPTYQETQYF. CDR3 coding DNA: TGCGCCAGCAGCTTGGGACCGACGTACCAAGAGACCCAGTACTTC. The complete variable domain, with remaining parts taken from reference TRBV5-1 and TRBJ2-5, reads KAGVTQTPRYLIKTRGQQVTLSCSPISGHRSVSWYQQTPGQGLQFLFEYFSETQRNKGNFPGRFSGRQFSNSRSEMNVSTLELGDSALYLCASSLGPTYQETQYFGPGTRLLVL.

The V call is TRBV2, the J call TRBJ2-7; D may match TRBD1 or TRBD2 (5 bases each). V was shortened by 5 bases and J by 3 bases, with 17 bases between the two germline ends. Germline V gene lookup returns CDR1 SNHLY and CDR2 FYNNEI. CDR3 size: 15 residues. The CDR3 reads CASSQGADPLYEQYF. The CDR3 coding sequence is TGTGCCAGCAGTCAGGGAGCGGATCCCCTCTACGAGCAGTACTTC.

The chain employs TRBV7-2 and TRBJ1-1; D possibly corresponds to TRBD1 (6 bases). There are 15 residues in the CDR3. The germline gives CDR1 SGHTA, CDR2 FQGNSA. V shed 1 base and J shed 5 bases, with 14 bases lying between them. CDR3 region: CASSLELQGGTEAFF. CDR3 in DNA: TGTGCCAGCAGCTTAGAGTTACAGGGAGGGACTGAAGCTTTCTTT.

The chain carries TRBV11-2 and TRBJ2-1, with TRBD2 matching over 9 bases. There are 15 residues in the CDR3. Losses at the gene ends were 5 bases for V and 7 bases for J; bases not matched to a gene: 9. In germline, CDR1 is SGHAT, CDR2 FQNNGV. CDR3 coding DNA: TGTGCCAGCAGCCTAGGGTGGCTAGCGGGAAATGAGCAGTTCTTC. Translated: CASSLGWLAGNEQFF.

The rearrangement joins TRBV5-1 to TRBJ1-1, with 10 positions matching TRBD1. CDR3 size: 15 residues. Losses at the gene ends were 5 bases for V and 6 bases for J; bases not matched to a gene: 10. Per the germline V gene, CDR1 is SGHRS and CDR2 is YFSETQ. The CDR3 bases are TGCGCCAGCAGGGGGACAGGGGACCCAGGGGCTGAAGCTTTCTTT. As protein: CASRGTGDPGAEAFF.

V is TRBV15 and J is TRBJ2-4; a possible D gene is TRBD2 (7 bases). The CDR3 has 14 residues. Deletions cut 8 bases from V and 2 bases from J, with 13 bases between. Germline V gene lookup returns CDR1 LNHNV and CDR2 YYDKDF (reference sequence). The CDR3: CATAGAQTKNIQYF. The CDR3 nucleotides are TGTGCCACCGCGGGGGCCCAAACCAAAAACATTCAGTACTTC.

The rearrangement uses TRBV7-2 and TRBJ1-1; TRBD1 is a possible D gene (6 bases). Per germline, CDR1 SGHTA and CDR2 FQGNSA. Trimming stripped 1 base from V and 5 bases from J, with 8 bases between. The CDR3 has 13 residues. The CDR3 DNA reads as TGTGCCAGCAGCTTAGAGAGGGGGACTGAAGCTTTCTTT. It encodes CASSLERGTEAFF.

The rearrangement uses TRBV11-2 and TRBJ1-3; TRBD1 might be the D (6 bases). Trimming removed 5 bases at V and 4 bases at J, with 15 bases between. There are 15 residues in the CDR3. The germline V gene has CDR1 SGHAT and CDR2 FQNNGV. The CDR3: CASSHLTQGGNTIYF. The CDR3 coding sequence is TGTGCCAGCAGCCACCTAACTCAGGGGGGAAACACCATATATTTT.

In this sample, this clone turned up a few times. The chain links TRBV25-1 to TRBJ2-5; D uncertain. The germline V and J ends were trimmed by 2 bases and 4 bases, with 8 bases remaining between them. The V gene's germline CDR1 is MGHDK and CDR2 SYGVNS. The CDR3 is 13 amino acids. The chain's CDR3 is CASSEPGVETQYF. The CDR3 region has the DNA TGTGCCAGCAGTGAACCCGGAGTAGAGACCCAGTACTTC. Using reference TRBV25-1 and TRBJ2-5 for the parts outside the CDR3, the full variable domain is EADIYQTPRYLVIGTGKKITLECSQTMGHDKMYWYQQDPGMELHLIHYSYGVNSTEKGDLSSESTVSRIRTEHFPLTLESARPSHTSQYLCASSEPGVETQYFGPGTRLLVL.

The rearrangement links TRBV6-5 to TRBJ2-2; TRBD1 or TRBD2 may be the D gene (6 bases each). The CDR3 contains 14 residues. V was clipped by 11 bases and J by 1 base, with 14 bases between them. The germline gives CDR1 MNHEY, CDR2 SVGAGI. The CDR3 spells CASGGRLNTGELFF. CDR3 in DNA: TGTGCCTCCGGGGGCCGGCTGAACACCGGGGAGCTGTTTTTT.

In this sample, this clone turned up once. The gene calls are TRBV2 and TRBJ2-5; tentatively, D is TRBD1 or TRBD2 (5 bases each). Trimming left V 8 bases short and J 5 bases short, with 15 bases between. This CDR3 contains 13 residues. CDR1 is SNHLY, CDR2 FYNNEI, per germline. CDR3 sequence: CASRDGLRETQYF. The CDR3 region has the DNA TGTGCCAGCCGGGACGGCCTCCGGGAGACCCAGTACTTC. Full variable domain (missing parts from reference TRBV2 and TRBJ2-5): EPEVTQTPSHQVTQMGQEVILRCVPISNHLYFYWYRQILGQKVEFLVSFYNNEISEKSEIFDDQFSVERPDGSNFTLKIRSTKLEDSAMYFCASRDGLRETQYFGPGTRLLVL.

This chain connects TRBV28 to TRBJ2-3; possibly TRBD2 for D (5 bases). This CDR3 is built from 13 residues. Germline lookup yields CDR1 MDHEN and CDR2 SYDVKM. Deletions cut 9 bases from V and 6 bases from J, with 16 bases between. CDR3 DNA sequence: TGTGCCAGTTCTAGCTTTCCAGGCGATACGCAGTATTTT. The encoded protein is CASSSFPGDTQYF.

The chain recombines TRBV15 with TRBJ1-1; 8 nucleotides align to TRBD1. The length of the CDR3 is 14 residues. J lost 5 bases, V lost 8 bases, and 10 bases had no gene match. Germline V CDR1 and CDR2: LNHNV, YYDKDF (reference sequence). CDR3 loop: CATRMDREGTEAFF. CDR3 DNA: TGTGCCACCCGTATGGACAGGGAAGGGACTGAAGCTTTCTTT.

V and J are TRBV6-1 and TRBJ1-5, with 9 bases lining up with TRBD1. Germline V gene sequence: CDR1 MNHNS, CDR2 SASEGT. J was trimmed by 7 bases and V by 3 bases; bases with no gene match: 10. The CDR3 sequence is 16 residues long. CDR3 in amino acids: CASSDSGTGSGQPQHF. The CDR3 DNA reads TGTGCCAGCAGTGACAGCGGGACAGGGTCGGGGCAGCCCCAGCATTTT.

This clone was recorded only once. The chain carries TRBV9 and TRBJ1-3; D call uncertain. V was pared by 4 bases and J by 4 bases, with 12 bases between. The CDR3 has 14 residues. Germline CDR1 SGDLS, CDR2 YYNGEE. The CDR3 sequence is CASSLRELGNTIYF. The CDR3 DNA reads TGTGCCAGCAGCCTCCGGGAGCTCGGAAACACCATATATTTT.

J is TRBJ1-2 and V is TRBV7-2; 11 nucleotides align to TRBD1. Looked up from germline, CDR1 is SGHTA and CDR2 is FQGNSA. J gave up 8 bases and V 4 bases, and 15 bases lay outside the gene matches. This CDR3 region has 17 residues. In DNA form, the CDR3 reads TGTGCCAGCAGCTCAGCGCCCGGACAGGGGGCGCGAGGGGGCTACACCTTC. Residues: CASSSAPGQGARGGYTF. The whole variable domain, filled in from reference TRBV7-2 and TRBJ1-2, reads GAGVSQSPSNKVTEKGKDVELRCDPISGHTALYWYRQSLGQGLEFLIYFQGNSAPDKSGLPSDRFSAERTGGSVSTLTIQRTQQEDSAVYLCASSSAPGQGARGGYTFGSGTRLTVV.